This T cell receptor beta chain was retrieved from a study of T-cell reconstitution after alpha-beta-depleted transplantation in children. Germline lookup yields CDR1 SGHVS and CDR2 FQNEAQ. The CDR3 totals 19 residues. The junction had 16 bases not matched to a gene; V was cut back by 5 bases and J by 5 bases. The sample holds many counts of this clonotype. As yet, its antigen is unknown. Study findings and constraints: Roughly two months post-transplant, alpha-beta T cells reportedly originated from several hundred graft clones that had expanded. Several patients had high TCRbeta diversity at day 60; it came from surviving recipient T cells and thymic progenitors. One year post-transplant, T-cell counts and diversity were largely derived from T cells produced anew.

Preparation of the TCRbeta library used unique molecular identifiers. MiXCR, run by TCRdb on the PCR reads, gives a single entry per CDR3 protein. Of about 290,000 distinct CDR3 sequences in the sample, roughly 8.2% are singletons; the top ten hold over 7.5%. This specimen was peripheral blood, taken 360 days after TCRalphabeta/CD19-depleted stem cell transplant. This clonotype was obtained from a female patient aged 2-10 years who had a stem cell transplant for Fanconi anemia, so the T cells may come from the graft donor. The chain employs TRBV7-8 and TRBJ2-1; 12 bases are shared with TRBD2. CDR3 DNA: TGTGCCAGCAGCGCGACATCTAGCGGGGGGGTCCTTCGGAACAATGAGCAGTTCTTC. Its protein is CASSATSSGGVLRNNEQFF.